This TCR beta chain is drawn from a study of response to subunit inactivated influenza vaccine. This clonotype was picked up a small number of times. In TCRdb, the RT-PCR reads were re-called with MiXCR into one record per CDR3 protein. The sample holds 650,000 to 850,000 distinct CDR3 sequences, around 13% seen once. Between the trimmed V and J ends, which lost 3 bases and 7 bases, there was a span of 16 bases. CDR1 is MDHEN, CDR2 SYDVKM, per germline. CDR3 length: 14 amino acids. V gene TRBV28 combines with J gene TRBJ2-7, with D perhaps matching TRBD1 (5 bases). The TCR comes from a man aged 50-60 years who received an inactivated influenza vaccine. The sequencing here drew on PBMCs from blood, taken approximately 15 days before vaccination. CDR3 residues: CASSFRPQGQEQYF. CDR3 in DNA: TGTGCCAGCAGTTTTAGACCCCAGGGTCAAGAGCAGTACTTC.